The T cell receptor beta chain under discussion was sequenced for a study of T-cell memory formation after mild COVID-19. Notes on the study in general: Some clones that responded turned up in pre-infection memory, which suggests that cross-reactive memory joined in.

Only a few counts were recorded for this clonotype. Its specificity is unknown. Using constant-segment primers, 5'RACE produced TCR alpha and TCR beta cDNA libraries carrying sample barcodes and UMIs. TCRdb re-analysed the 5' RACE reads in MiXCR, keeping a single row per CDR3 protein. The sample has 200,000 to 300,000 distinct CDR3 sequences, approximately 15% seen once. This CDR3 comprises 16 residues. CDR1 SGHTA and CDR2 FQGNSA come from the germline V gene. Trimming cost V 5 bases and J 4 bases; bases outside gene matches: 12. Sequencing input: PBMCs or a T cell subset sorted from them (not recorded which). The chain is built from TRBV7-2 and TRBJ2-5; 8 bases are shared with TRBD2. The origin of this receptor is an adult woman who had mild COVID-19 (a few samples of this study predate the infection). Cell type and time point are not known. The CDR3 sequence is CASSLITGGPGETQYF. The CDR3 nucleotides read TGTGCCAGCAGCCTGATAACGGGGGGGCCGGGAGAGACCCAGTACTTC.